Each of the 27 T cell receptor beta chains below was sequenced from the same sample in a study of T cell responses to AZD1222 COVID-19 vaccine. Method: immunoSEQ multiplex PCR; TCRdb's copy keeps in-frame clones and lacks some. The sample shows some 170,000 clones, around 94% of them seen only once. Here the sequenced sample was peripheral blood, taken on day 0 of AZD1222 vaccination. These receptors all come from an adult in good health.

The chain joins TRBV19 to TRBJ2-7; 11 nucleotides align to TRBD1. Losses at the gene ends were 5 bases for V and 2 bases for J; bases not matched to a gene: 5. CDR1 is LNHDA and CDR2 is SQIVND in the germline V gene (reference sequence). The CDR3 extends over 15 amino acids. CDR3 amino acids: CASSVPGQGAYEQYF. The CDR3 DNA follows: TGTGCCAGTAGTGTGCCGGGACAGGGGGCCTACGAGCAGTACTTC. The variable domain in full, completed from reference TRBV19 and TRBJ2-7, reads DGGITQSPKYLFRKEGQNVTLSCEQNLNHDAMYWYRQDPGQGLRLIYYSQIVNDFQKGDIAEGYSVSREKKESFPLTVTSAQKNPTAFYLCASSVPGQGAYEQYFGPGTRLTVT.

The chain employs TRBV2 and TRBJ1-2; the D gene is possibly TRBD1 (6 bases). Germline assignment: CDR1 SNHLY and CDR2 FYNNEI. The V gene lost 5 bases and the J gene lost 5 bases, with 15 bases spanning the gap. CDR3 length: 14 residues. The CDR3 loop reads CASSSDRHQYGYTF. For the CDR3, the DNA is TGTGCCAGCAGTTCAGACAGGCACCAATATGGCTACACCTTC.

The chain has TRBV28 and TRBJ1-4, with 8 nucleotides matching TRBD1. The CDR3 is 16 amino acids. Per the germline V gene, CDR1 is MDHEN and CDR2 is SYDVKM. V lost 2 bases, J lost 1 base, and 3 bases stayed unmatched. The CDR3 reads CASSLMGTGTNEKLFF. In DNA, the CDR3 is TGTGCCAGCAGTTTAATGGGGACAGGAACTAATGAAAAACTGTTTTTT.

The sample holds one count of this clone. The genes are TRBV23-1 and TRBJ2-2; no firm D call. TRBV23-1 is noted as an ORF with a role that remains uncertain. V lost 4 bases and J 4 bases, leaving 4 bases between the germline ends. This CDR3 region has 12 residues. This CDR3 is CASSRSTGELFF. CDR3 coding DNA: TGCGCCAGCAGTCGTAGCACCGGGGAGCTGTTTTTT.

This sequence joins TRBV19 and TRBJ1-1; D gene uncertain. The CDR3 has 12 residues. The V end lost 7 bases, the J end lost 1 base, and 7 bases lay between the germline ends. Germline CDR1 is LNHDA and CDR2 is SQIVND (reference sequence). This CDR3 reads CASIGENTEAFF. As DNA, the CDR3 is TGTGCCAGTATTGGGGAGAACACTGAAGCTTTCTTT.

The chain uses TRBV7-9 and TRBJ2-3; 7 bases are a match to TRBD1. The J segment lost 0 bases and the V segment lost 8 bases, leaving 5 bases of the junction unmatched. Germline V gene sequence: CDR1 SEHNR, CDR2 FQNEAQ (reference sequence). The CDR3 totals 14 residues. The chain's CDR3 is CASGDRVSTDTQYF. CDR3 sequence (DNA): TGTGCCAGCGGCGACAGGGTTAGCACAGATACGCAGTATTTT.

CDR3: CASSLDTYSNQPQHF. In DNA, the CDR3 is TGTGCCAGCAGTTTAGACACCTATAGCAATCAGCCCCAGCATTTT. The genes are TRBV6-2 or TRBV6-3 and TRBJ1-5; no clear D. The CDR3 has 15 amino acids. The germline V and J ends were trimmed by 4 bases and 0 bases, with 10 bases remaining between them. Per germline, CDR1 MNHEY and CDR2 SVGEGT.

The genes are TRBV7-6 and TRBJ1-2; the D gene is possibly TRBD1 (6 bases). Trimming shortened V by 4 bases and J by 6 bases, and 9 bases separated the two germline ends. The CDR3 has 12 amino acids. Per the germline V gene, CDR1 is SGHVS and CDR2 is FNYEAQ. The CDR3 DNA sequence: TGTGCCAGCAGCTCCCACAGGGATGGCTACACCTTC. Translated: CASSSHRDGYTF. The whole variable domain, filled in from reference TRBV7-6 and TRBJ1-2, reads GAGVSQSPRYKVTKRGQDVALRCDPISGHVSLYWYRQALGQGPEFLTYFNYEAQQDKSGLPNDRFSAERPEGSISTLTIQRTEQRDSAMYRCASSSHRDGYTFGSGTRLTVV.

The chain employs TRBV7-2 and TRBJ1-4; D remains unclear. The V end lost 4 bases, the J end lost 1 base, and 10 bases lay between the germline ends. CDR1 and CDR2 from the germline V gene are SGHTA and FQGNSA. The CDR3 loop spans 15 amino acids. The CDR3 region is CASSSGRRTNEKLFF. The CDR3 DNA sequence: TGTGCCAGCAGCTCAGGACGGAGAACTAATGAAAAACTGTTTTTT.

V usage is TRBV6-4 and J usage is TRBJ1-1; possible D gene TRBD1, 6 bases. V lost 6 bases and J lost 3, with 17 bases in between. CDR3 length: 15 amino acids. Per germline, CDR1 MRHNA and CDR2 SNTAGT. The CDR3 sequence: CASRIQGYGYTEAFF. The CDR3 region has the DNA TGTGCCAGCAGAATACAGGGCTATGGGTACACTGAAGCTTTCTTT.

This clone has a handful of counts. V usage is TRBV5-4 and J usage is TRBJ1-2; 7 nucleotides agree with TRBD1. Trimming at V came to 5 bases and at J to 3 bases, leaving 10 bases not matched to a gene. Looked up from germline, CDR1 is SGHNT and CDR2 is YYREEE (reference sequence). The CDR3 has 15 amino acids. The CDR3 sequence: CASSSVQGQHYGYTF. The CDR3 region has the DNA TGTGCCAGCAGTTCGGTACAGGGACAGCACTATGGCTACACCTTC.

The rearrangement joins TRBV5-6 to TRBJ1-3, with D tentatively TRBD1 (6 bases). The V end was cut by 5 bases, the J end by 2 bases, with 11 bases between. Germline values: CDR1 SGHDT, CDR2 YYEEEE. This CDR3 contains 14 residues. The CDR3 DNA reads TGTGCCAGCAGAGACGCAGGGGCTGGAAACACCATATATTTT. Protein product: CASRDAGAGNTIYF.

V usage is TRBV7-9 and J usage is TRBJ1-2; D is unclear. The germline V and J ends were trimmed by 3 bases and 4 bases, with 9 bases remaining between them. CDR1 SEHNR and CDR2 FQNEAQ come from the germline V gene (reference sequence). This CDR3 contains 13 residues. The chain's CDR3 is CASSLGGPYGYTF. The CDR3 region has the DNA TGTGCCAGCAGCTTGGGCGGGCCCTATGGCTACACCTTC.

The chain is built from TRBV18 and TRBJ2-7; D is perhaps TRBD2 (5 bases). The CDR3 sequence is 14 residues long. Trimming removed 5 bases at V and 2 bases at J, with 13 bases between. CDR1 and CDR2 from the germline V gene are KGHSH and LQKENI. The CDR3 nucleotides are TGTGCCAGCTCATTACACGCCGGGACCTACGAGCAGTACTTC. Its protein product is CASSLHAGTYEQYF.

The rearrangement joins TRBV5-1 to TRBJ2-1; weak D call: TRBD2 (6 bases). The CDR3 runs 17 residues. From germline, CDR1 is SGHRS and CDR2 YFSETQ. V lost 6 bases and J lost 1, with 20 bases in between. The CDR3 here is CASTLRDSGPSYNEQFF. CDR3 bases: TGCGCCAGCACCCTAAGGGATAGCGGCCCATCCTACAATGAGCAGTTCTTC.

The V call is TRBV5-1, the J call TRBJ2-6; D remains unclear. CDR3 length: 15 amino acids. Between the trimmed V and J ends, which lost 2 bases and 4 bases, there was a span of 10 bases. Germline V gene lookup returns CDR1 SGHRS and CDR2 YFSETQ. The CDR3 sequence: CASSLRIPGANVLTF. CDR3 nucleotides: TGCGCCAGCAGCTTACGGATACCCGGGGCCAACGTCCTGACTTTC.

The CDR3 region has the DNA TGCAGCGCCGGGGACGGGGCCGGGGAGCTGTTTTTT. This encodes CSAGDGAGELFF. The genes are TRBV29-1 and TRBJ2-2; D might be TRBD1 or TRBD2, each matching 5 bases. V lost 7 bases to trimming and J lost 6 bases, with 12 bases between them. Germline lookup yields CDR1 SQVTM and CDR2 ANQGSEA. The CDR3 loop spans 12 amino acids.

The J gene is TRBJ2-1, the V gene TRBV24-1, with D unresolved. V was clipped by 1 base and J by 8 bases, with 2 bases between them. CDR1 and CDR2 from the germline V gene are KGHDR and SFDVKD. This CDR3 contains 11 residues. The CDR3 region has the DNA TGTGCCACCAGTGATTTCCATGAGCAGTTCTTC. Protein sequence: CATSDFHEQFF.

The chain recombines TRBV2 with TRBJ1-5; TRBD1 matches at 9 bases. Per germline, CDR1 SNHLY and CDR2 FYNNEI. J lost 5 bases, V lost 4 bases, and 9 bases had no gene match. This CDR3 has 16 amino acids. As DNA, the CDR3 is TGTGCCAGCAGTGTTCAGGGGACAGGGATTGATCAGCCCCAGCATTTT. This encodes CASSVQGTGIDQPQHF. Together with reference TRBV2 and TRBJ1-5, the CDR3 gives the full variable domain: EPEVTQTPSHQVTQMGQEVILRCVPISNHLYFYWYRQILGQKVEFLVSFYNNEISEKSEIFDDQFSVERPDGSNFTLKIRSTKLEDSAMYFCASSVQGTGIDQPQHFGDGTRLSIL.

The V gene is TRBV5-1, the J gene TRBJ2-7; 11 positions agree with TRBD1. After removal of 3 bases from V and 3 bases from J, the junction contained 2 bases not matched to a gene. Germline CDR1 reads SGHRS; CDR2 reads YFSETQ. This CDR3 region has 14 residues. The CDR3 DNA reads TGCGCCAGCAGCTGGACAGGGGGCGGCTACGAGCAGTACTTC. Translating it yields CASSWTGGGYEQYF.

The chain links TRBV18 to TRBJ2-7; 7 nucleotides line up with TRBD2. The ends lost 6 bases at V and 6 bases at J; junction bases unmatched: 14. The V gene's germline CDR1 is KGHSH and CDR2 LQKENI. The CDR3 has 15 amino acids. In DNA, the CDR3 is TGTGCCAGCTCTCTGACCGCCCAGCGGGAACTCGAGCAGTACTTC. It encodes CASSLTAQRELEQYF.

The chain is built from TRBV6-1 and TRBJ1-1; the match to TRBD1 covers 8 bases. V lost 1 base, J lost 3 bases, and 10 bases stayed unmatched. CDR3 size: 17 residues. The germline CDR1 and CDR2 sequences are MNHNS and SASEGT. DNA for the CDR3: TGTGCCAGCAGTGAAGAGGGCAGGGGGCTTGGCGACACTGAAGCTTTCTTT. As protein: CASSEEGRGLGDTEAFF.

V usage is TRBV19 and J usage is TRBJ1-1, with a tentative D call TRBD1 (5 bases). Germline CDR1 is LNHDA and CDR2 is SQIVND (reference sequence). The CDR3 totals 14 residues. V lost 7 bases, J lost 4 bases, and 16 bases lay in between. CDR3 coding DNA: TGTGCCAGTATGGGAGAGGGGTATATCACTGAAGCTTTCTTT. It encodes CASMGEGYITEAFF. Combining the CDR3 with reference TRBV19 and TRBJ1-1 gives the whole variable domain DGGITQSPKYLFRKEGQNVTLSCEQNLNHDAMYWYRQDPGQGLRLIYYSQIVNDFQKGDIAEGYSVSREKKESFPLTVTSAQKNPTAFYLCASMGEGYITEAFFGQGTRLTVV.

V gene TRBV19 combines with J gene TRBJ2-2; D is unclear. With 6 bases removed from V and 5 bases from J, the gap between germline ends came to 16 bases. CDR3 length: 15 residues. Per germline, CDR1 LNHDA and CDR2 SQIVND (reference sequence). CDR3: CASSPPVSRTGELFF. CDR3 coding DNA: TGTGCCAGTAGCCCTCCCGTTAGTCGGACCGGGGAGCTGTTTTTT.

This chain connects TRBV5-1 to TRBJ1-2, with D possibly TRBD1 on 6 matching bases. V shed 4 bases and J shed 8 bases, with 15 bases lying between them. Germline V CDR1 and CDR2: SGHRS, YFSETQ. The CDR3 sequence is 13 residues long. Here the CDR3 DNA reads TGCGCCAGCAGCGACGGAAACAGGGTCGGCTACACCTTC. Encoded protein: CASSDGNRVGYTF.

This chain joins TRBV6-2 or TRBV6-3 and TRBJ2-7; 12 positions match TRBD2. Germline CDR1 MNHEY, CDR2 SVGEGT. The V segment lost 5 bases and the J segment 2 bases; nucleotides outside the gene matches: 7. This CDR3 spans 16 amino acids. As DNA, the CDR3 is TGTGCCAGCAGTCCCCTGACTAGCGGGAGTCCCTACGAGCAGTACTTC. Protein sequence: CASSPLTSGSPYEQYF.

CDR3 nucleotides: TGTGCCAGCAGCCAACCCGCCACTAGCGCTCCGCTGGGGGAGCAGTACTTC. This translates into CASSQPATSAPLGEQYF. The chain couples TRBV3-1 (or the pseudogene TRBV3-2) to TRBJ2-7, with TRBD2 identical over 7 bases. J lost 7 bases, V lost 2 bases, and 17 bases had no gene match. This CDR3 has 17 residues. In germline, CDR1 is LGHDT, CDR2 YNNKEL (reference sequence).